The clone carrying this T cell receptor (beta chain) came up many times. Investigators prepared the TCR beta libraries by applying iRepertoire HTBI primers and Arm-PCR of CDR3 regions. MiXCR, run by TCRdb on the multiplex PCR reads, gives a single entry per CDR3 protein. The data show approximately 250,000 distinct CDR3 sequences, with 15% to 20% seen just once and around 20% held by the top ten. This entry comes from a study of regulatory T cells in long-lasting Graves disease. Study details: Prior antithyroid drug treatment in newly diagnosed Graves' patients lasted under 3 months.

Looked up from germline, CDR1 is MNHEY and CDR2 is SVGAGI. The ends were cut back, 2 bases at V and 1 base at J, with 8 bases in the middle. The CDR3 runs to 14 residues. Time point of the sample: newly diagnosed GD, antithyroid drugs for less than 3 months. Extracted RNA from PBMCs served as the source of the TCR library. This chain links TRBV6-5 with TRBJ1-1, with a tentative D call TRBD1 (6 bases). This TCR was recovered from a female donor with Graves disease. This sample comprised peripheral blood mononuclear cells (PBMCs), obtained at new diagnosis, from a patient treated with antithyroid drugs. CDR3 coding DNA: TGTGCCAGCAGTTACCAGGGGAAGAACACTGAAGCTTTCTTT. It yields the protein CASSYQGKNTEAFF.